Only a few counts were recorded for the clone carrying this T cell receptor (beta chain). Germline V gives CDR1 MDHEN, CDR2 SYDVKM. V lost 7 bases and J lost 4, with 13 bases in between. The CDR3 is made up of 14 amino acids. Original processing methods: Using reference gene primer amplification, nucleated cell counts were estimated. Method: immunoSEQ multiplex PCR; TCRdb's copy keeps in-frame clones and lacks some. That table furnishes V, J and clone size, whereas the DNA furnished D and trimming. The table shows about 120,000 clones, with over 65% occurring only once. The data were obtained in a study of blood T cell repertoires in COVID-19. About the study: Samples came from the United States, Italy and Spain, spanning acute and convalescent COVID-19.

The chain employs TRBV28 and TRBJ2-2; D unresolved. The source is a man aged 60 to 69 with acute or convalescent COVID-19. The sample taken for sequencing was peripheral blood. The CDR3 nucleotides read TGTGCCAGCAAGCGCCTCGTTTTCACCGGGGAGCTGTTTTTT. Encoded protein: CASKRLVFTGELFF.